This T cell receptor beta chain derives from a study of graft-versus-host responses after intestinal transplantation. Study-level results: Early post-transplant declines in HvG were associated with peak levels of circulating GvH clones.

Libraries were prepared by immunoSEQ multiplex PCR; TCRdb keeps only in-frame clonotypes and omits some of them. The profile shows about 11,000 clones, roughly 76% of them singletons. Graft material was processed, releasing intraepithelial and lamina propria lymphocytes. Turning to this clone: Its antigen is undetermined.

CDR1 and CDR2 from the germline V gene are SGHNT and YYREEE (reference sequence). This CDR3 is built from 13 residues. V was shortened by 2 bases and J by 3 bases, with 6 bases between the two germline ends. The sequenced sample was ileum tissue, obtained 23 days after intestinal transplant. This sequence originates from a human patient who received an intestinal transplant, so some T cells may come from the graft donor. The genes are TRBV5-4 and TRBJ2-1; D may be TRBD2 (5 bases). CDR3 loop: CASSFTSYNEQFF. CDR3 coding DNA: TGTGCCAGCAGCTTCACTAGCTACAATGAGCAGTTCTTC.